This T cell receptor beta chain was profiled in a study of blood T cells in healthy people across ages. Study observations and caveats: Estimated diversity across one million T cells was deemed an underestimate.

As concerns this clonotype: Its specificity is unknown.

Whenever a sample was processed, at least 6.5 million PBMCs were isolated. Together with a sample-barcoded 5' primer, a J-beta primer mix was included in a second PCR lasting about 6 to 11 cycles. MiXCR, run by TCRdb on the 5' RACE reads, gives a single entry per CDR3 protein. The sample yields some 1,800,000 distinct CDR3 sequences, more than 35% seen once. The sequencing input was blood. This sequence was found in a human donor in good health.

CDR3 loop: CASSQQGFTDTQYF. For the CDR3, the DNA is TGTGCCAGCAGCCAACAGGGTTTCACAGATACGCAGTATTTT. The J gene is TRBJ2-3, the V gene TRBV3-1; a possible D gene is TRBD1 (5 bases). V was pared by 2 bases and J by 2 bases, with 8 bases between. This CDR3 is 14 amino acids long. CDR1 LGHDT and CDR2 YNNKEL come from the germline V gene (reference sequence).